This T cell receptor beta chain was captured in a study of vaccination effects on CD4 cells after COVID-19. Study context: Either the BNT162b2 or mRNA-1273 vaccine was given to participants in two doses.

Assay used: immunoSEQ multiplex PCR; TCRdb lists only in-frame clones, some missing. The sample has about 73,000 clones, roughly 74% seen once. Study-level results: Clones arising from infection and from vaccination showed marked clonal contraction late after vaccination.

To note about this clone: What it recognizes is unknown.

Before sequencing took place, the ViraFEST assay used viral peptide pools to expand antigen-specific CD4+ T cells. It was after roughly ten days of culture that CD4+ T cells were isolated. Vaccine recipients lacked prior SARS-CoV-2 infection and had negative nucleocapsid antibodies. This sequence originates from a human donor who received a COVID-19 vaccine. The specimen was CD4+ T cells from PBMCs cultured with HCoV-NL63 spike peptides, collected before COVID-19 vaccination.

CDR3 bases: TGTGCCAGCAGCCCCGACGCGGGGGAGAATGAAAAACTGTTTTTT. Translated, it gives CASSPDAGENEKLFF. The genes are TRBV9 and TRBJ1-4, with D perhaps matching TRBD1 (5 bases). This CDR3 region has 15 residues. Germline V gene lookup returns CDR1 SGDLS and CDR2 YYNGEE. The V end was cut by 4 bases, the J end by 5 bases, with 15 bases between.